The rows below give T cell receptor beta chains drawn from one sample of a study of response to subunit inactivated influenza vaccine. TCRdb reprocessed the RT-PCR reads via MiXCR and lists one record per CDR3 protein. The data show 170,000 or so distinct CDR3 sequences, with around a tenth seen just once and about a third held by the top ten. The sample in question was CD8+ T cells sorted from PBMCs, obtained around 2 years after vaccination. Receptor source: a man aged 50 to 75 who received an inactivated influenza vaccine. The CDR3 runs from the conserved cysteine through the conserved F or W. The size entry is marked missing in some rows and otherwise reads once, few, many or a size class.

many	TRBV19	CASRTSGLNEQFF
many	TRBV28	CASTRLLAGGTDTQYF
.	TRBV6-2/TRBV6-3	CASSYAGATGELFF
.	TRBV6-2/TRBV6-3	CASRGQGHLEGFF
.	TRBV11-3	CASSTRTDYNEQFF
few	TRBV4-3	CASSQDTTNYEQYF
.	TRBV19	CASQQDHSGNTIYF
few	TRBV7-2	CASSLTQGSSYEQYF
.	TRBV12-3/TRBV12-4	CASSQLGTGEFF
.	TRBV5-6	CASSLGFWTGAYEQYF
.	TRBV10-3	CAISGIIRGNGYTF
.	TRBV27	CASSLSQGPNTEAFF
.	TRBV7-8	CASSLWDLVSYNEQFF
few	TRBV9	CASSLGTRGEQYF
few	TRBV7-7	CASSPGLAYYNEQFF
.	TRBV7-6	CASSPSGSYPGELFF
few	TRBV11-2	CASSFLAGGPNTGELFF
few	TRBV10-3	CAISEFVAGDNSPLHF
few	TRBV29-1	CSVATGDTNTGELFF
many	TRBV12-3/TRBV12-4	CASSPGTSGTEQYF
few	TRBV7-8	CASSLVASGSYEQYF
.	TRBV7-8	CASIFSSGHPSSYEQYF